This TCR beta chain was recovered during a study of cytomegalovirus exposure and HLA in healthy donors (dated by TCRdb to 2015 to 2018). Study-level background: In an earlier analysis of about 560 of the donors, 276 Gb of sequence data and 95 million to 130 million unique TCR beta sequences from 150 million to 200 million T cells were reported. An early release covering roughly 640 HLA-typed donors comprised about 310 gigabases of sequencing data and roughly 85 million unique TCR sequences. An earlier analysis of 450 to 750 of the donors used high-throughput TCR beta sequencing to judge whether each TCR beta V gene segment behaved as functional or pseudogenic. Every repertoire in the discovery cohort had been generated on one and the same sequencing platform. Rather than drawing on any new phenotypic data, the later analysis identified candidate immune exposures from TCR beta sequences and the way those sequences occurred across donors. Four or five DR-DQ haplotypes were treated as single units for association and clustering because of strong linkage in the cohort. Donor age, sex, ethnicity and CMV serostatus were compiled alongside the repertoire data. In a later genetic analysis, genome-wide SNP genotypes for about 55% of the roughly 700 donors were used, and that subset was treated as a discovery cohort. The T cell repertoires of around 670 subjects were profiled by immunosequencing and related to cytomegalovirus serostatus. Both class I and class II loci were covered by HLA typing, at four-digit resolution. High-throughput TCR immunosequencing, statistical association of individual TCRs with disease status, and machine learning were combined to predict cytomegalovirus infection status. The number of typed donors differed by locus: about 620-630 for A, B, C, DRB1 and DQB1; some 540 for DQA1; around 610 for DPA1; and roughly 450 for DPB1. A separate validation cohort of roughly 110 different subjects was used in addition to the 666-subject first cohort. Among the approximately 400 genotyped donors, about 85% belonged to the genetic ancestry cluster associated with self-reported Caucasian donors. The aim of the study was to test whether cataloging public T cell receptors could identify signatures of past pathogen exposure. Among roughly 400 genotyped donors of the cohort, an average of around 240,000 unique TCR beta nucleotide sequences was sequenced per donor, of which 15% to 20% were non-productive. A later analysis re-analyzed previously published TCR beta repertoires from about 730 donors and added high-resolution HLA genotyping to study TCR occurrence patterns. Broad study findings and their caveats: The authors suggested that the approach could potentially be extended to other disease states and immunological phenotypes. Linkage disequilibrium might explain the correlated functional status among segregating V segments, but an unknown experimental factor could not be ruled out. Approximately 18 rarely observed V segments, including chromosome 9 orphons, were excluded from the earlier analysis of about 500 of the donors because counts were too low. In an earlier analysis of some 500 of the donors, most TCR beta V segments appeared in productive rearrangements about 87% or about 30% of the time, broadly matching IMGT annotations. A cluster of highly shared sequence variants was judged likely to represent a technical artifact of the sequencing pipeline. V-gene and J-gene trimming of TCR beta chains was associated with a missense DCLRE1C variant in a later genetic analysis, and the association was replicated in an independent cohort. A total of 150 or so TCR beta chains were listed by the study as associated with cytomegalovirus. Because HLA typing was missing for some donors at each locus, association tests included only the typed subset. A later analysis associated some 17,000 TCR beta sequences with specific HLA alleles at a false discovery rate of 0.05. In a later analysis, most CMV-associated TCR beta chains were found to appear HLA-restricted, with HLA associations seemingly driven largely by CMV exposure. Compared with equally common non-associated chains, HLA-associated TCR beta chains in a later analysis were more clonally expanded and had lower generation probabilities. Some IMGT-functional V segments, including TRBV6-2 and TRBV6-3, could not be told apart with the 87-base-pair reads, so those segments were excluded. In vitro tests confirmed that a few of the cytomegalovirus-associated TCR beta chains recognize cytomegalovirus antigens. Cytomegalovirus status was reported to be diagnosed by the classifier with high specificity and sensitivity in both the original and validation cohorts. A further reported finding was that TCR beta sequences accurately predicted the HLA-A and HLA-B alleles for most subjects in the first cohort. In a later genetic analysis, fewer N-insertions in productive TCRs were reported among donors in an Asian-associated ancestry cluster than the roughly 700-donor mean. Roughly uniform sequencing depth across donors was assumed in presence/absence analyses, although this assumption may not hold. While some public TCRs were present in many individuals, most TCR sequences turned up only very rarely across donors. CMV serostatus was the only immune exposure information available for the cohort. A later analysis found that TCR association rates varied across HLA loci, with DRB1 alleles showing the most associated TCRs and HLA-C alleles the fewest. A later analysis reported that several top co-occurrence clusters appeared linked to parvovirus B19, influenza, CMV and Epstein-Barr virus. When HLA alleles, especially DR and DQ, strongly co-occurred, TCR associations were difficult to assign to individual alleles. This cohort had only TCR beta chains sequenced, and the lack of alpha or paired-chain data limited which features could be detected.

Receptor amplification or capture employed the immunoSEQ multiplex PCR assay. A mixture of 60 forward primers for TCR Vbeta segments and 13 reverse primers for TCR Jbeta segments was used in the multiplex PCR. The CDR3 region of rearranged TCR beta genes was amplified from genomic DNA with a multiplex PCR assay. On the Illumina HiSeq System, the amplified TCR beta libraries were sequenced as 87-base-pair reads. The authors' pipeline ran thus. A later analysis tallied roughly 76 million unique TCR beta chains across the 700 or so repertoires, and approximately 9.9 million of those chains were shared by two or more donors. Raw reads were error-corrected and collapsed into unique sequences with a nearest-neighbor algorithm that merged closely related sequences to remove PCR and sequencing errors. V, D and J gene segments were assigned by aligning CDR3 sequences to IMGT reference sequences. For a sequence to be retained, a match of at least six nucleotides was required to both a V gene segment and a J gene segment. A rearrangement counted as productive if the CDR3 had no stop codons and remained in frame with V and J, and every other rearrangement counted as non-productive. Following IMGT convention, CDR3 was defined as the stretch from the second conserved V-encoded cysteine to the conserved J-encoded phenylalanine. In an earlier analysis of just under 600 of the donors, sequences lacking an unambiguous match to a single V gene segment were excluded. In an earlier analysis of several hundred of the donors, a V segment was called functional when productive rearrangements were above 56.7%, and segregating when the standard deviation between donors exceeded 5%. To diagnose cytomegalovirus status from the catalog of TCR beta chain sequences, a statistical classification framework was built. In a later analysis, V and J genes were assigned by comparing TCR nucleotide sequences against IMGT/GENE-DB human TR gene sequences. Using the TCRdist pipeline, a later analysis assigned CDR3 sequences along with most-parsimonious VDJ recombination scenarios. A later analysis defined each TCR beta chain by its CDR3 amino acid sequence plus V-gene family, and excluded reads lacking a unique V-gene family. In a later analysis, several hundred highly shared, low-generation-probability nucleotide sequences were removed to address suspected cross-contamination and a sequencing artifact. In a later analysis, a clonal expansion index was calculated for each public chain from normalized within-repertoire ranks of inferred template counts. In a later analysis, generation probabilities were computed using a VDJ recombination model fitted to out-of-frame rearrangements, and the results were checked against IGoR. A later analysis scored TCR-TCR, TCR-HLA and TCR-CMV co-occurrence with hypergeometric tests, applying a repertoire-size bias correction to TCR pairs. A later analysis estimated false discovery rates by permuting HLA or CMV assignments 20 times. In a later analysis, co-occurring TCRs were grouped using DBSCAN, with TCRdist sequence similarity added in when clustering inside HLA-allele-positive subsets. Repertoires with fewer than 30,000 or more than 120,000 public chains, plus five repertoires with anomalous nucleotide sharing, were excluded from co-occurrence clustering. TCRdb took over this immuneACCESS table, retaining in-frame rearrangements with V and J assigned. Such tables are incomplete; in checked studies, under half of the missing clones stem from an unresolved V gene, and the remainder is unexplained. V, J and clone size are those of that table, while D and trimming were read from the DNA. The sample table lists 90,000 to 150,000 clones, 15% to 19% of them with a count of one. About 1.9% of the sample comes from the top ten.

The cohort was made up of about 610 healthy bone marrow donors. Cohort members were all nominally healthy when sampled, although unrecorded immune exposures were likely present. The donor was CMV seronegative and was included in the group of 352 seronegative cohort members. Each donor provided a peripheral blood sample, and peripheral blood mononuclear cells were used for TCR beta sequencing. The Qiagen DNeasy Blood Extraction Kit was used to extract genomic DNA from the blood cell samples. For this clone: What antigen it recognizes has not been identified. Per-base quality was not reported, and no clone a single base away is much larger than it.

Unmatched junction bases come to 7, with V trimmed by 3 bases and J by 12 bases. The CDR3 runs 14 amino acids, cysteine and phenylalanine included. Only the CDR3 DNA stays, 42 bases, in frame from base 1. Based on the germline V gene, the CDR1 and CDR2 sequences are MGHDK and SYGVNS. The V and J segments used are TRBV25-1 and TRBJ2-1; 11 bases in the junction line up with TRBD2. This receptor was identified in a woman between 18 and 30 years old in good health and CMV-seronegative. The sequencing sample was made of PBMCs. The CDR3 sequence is CASSDLSGGAGQFF. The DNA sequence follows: TGTGCCAGCAGTGACCTTAGCGGGGGGGCTGGGCAGTTCTTC.